This is a list of T cell receptor beta chains from one sample in a study of shared clonotypes between healthy human individuals. Libraries were prepared by immunoSEQ multiplex PCR; TCRdb keeps only in-frame clonotypes and omits some of them. The sample holds more than 2,000,000 clones; 85% to 95% are singletons and the top ten take over 0.12%. Sequencing used naive CD4+ T cells sorted from blood. Source of these receptors: a man aged 18 to 29 in good health. CDR3s include the opening cysteine and the closing phenylalanine or tryptophan.

>TRBJ2-2|15|TRBV18
CASSPPNRSTGELFF
>TRBJ2-7|12|TRBV11-2
CASSLASYEQYF
>TRBJ2-7|13|TRBV19
CARRLAPSYEQYF
>TRBJ2-5|15|TRBV19
CASSIGGQSQETQYF
>TRBJ2-3|16|TRBV9
CASSMRLAGSTDTQYF
>TRBJ2-7|13|TRBV30
CAWSEAGVSPRYF
>TRBJ1-4|14|TRBV4-3
CASSQETENEKLLF
>TRBJ1-1|12|TRBV19
CATVGRITEAFF
>TRBJ1-2|15|TRBV19
CATSTTQGSVYGYTF
>TRBJ2-2|14|TRBV30
CAWSVSPNTGELFF
>TRBJ2-7|13|TRBV28
CACSLTGVHEQYF
>TRBJ2-1|15|TRBV10-2
CASSDSGGGYNEQFF
>TRBJ2-5|15|TRBV7-2
CASSPRPSGQETQYF
>TRBJ2-3|14|TRBV10-3
CAISESGRADTQYF
>TRBJ2-1|15|TRBV6-4
CASSSIAGGRNEQFF
>TRBJ2-3|18|TRBV29-1
CSLGRLAGVYPPRDTQYF
>TRBJ1-1|15|TRBV5-1
CASSFAPGPEAEAFF
>TRBJ2-7|14|TRBV5-4
CASSLAGAGGEQYF
>TRBJ2-7|15|TRBV27
CASSLGNRATYEQYF
>TRBJ1-5|18|TRBV29-1
CSAIVPGQGAGYNQPQHF
>TRBJ2-7|14|TRBV27
CASTRQGASGEQYF
>TRBJ1-5|13|TRBV15
CATSRDREQPQHF
>TRBJ1-2|14|TRBV5-4
CASRPGTAAYGYTF
>TRBJ2-7|10|TRBV10-3
CAITPYEQYF
>TRBJ2-3|14|TRBV11-3
CASSLEGGADTQYF
>TRBJ1-4|11|TRBV28
CASSLVGKLFF
>TRBJ2-7|14|TRBV10-3
CAISEDAGNYEQYF
>TRBJ1-4|16|TRBV25-1
CASSEGVSAFNEKLFF
>TRBJ2-5|18|TRBV7-9
CASSLRLLPGEKIETQYF
>TRBJ2-7|14|TRBV6-6
CASRGQGLYYEQYF
>TRBJ1-6|15|TRBV4-3
CASSQRTDYNSPLHF
>TRBJ2-3|16|TRBV5-1
CASSLASTSGTDTQYF
>TRBJ2-6|15|TRBV18
CASSPSGSGANVLTF
>TRBJ1-3|17|TRBV11-1
CGDKATAGLPPGDTIYF
>TRBJ2-2|14|TRBV5-6
CASSLGGRTGELFF
>TRBJ1-2|12|TRBV6-1
CASRLTTGIDTF
>TRBJ2-5|16|TRBV6-6
CASSTPSGSGGETQYF
>TRBJ1-2|12|TRBV2
CASSEFNYGYTF
>TRBJ1-2|17|TRBV29-1
CSVEGGKGTGANYGYTF
>TRBJ1-2|11|TRBV29-1
CSVTKNYGYTF
>TRBJ2-3|14|TRBV29-1
CSVGTTLSTDTQYF
>TRBJ2-1|15|TRBV14
CASSHGTSGYNEQFF
>TRBJ1-1|15|TRBV6-5
CASSFSGGFGTEAFF
>TRBJ1-6|12|TRBV7-9
CASSSWGGDLHF
>TRBJ1-4|15|TRBV7-2
CASSLEAGNREKLFF
>TRBJ1-2|12|TRBV14
CASSQFPVGQTF
>TRBJ2-7|13|TRBV19
CATRTSGSYEQYF